The T cell receptor beta chain under discussion was sequenced for a study of metastatic and nonmetastatic thyroid tumors. Across the study: Repertoires from blood and tumor or nodule tissue of malignant and benign thyroid patients were compared. Whole-study findings and limits: Relative to benign nodules, malignant thyroid tumors were reportedly characterized by significantly elevated TCR beta diversity in blood and tumor.

In the study's own analysis: A papillary thyroid cancer distant-metastasis classifier was built from CDR3 differences across clinicopathological groups. MiXCR reprocessed the PCR reads for TCRdb. These V and J calls derive from TCRdb rather than the authors' analysis. The sample shows around 53,000 clones, under 20% of them seen only once. As concerns this clone: What it binds is not known.

No patient had received any treatment before thyroid surgery. The specimen was blood. The receptor comes from a female donor with papillary thyroid cancer or a benign thyroid nodule (not recorded which). Some clones in this sample may be carry-over from other donors' samples.

In DNA form, the CDR3 reads TGTGCCAGCTCACCATGGACAGGGCAGGCCGATGGCTACACCTTC. The encoded protein is CASSPWTGQADGYTF. This chain connects TRBV18 to TRBJ1-2; 8 bases agree with TRBD1. Looked up from germline, CDR1 is KGHSH and CDR2 is LQKENI. J was trimmed by 6 bases and V by 2 bases; bases with no gene match: 8. The CDR3 is 15 residues long.